This T cell receptor beta chain was recorded in a study of cytomegalovirus exposure and HLA in healthy donors. The CDR3 totals 16 residues. Germline V gives CDR1 SEHNR, CDR2 FQNEAQ (reference sequence). The junction had 10 bases not matched to a gene; V was cut back by 6 bases and J by 2 bases. The PCR had 60 Vbeta and 13 Jbeta primers. Profiled with immunoSEQ multiplex PCR; TCRdb holds only in-frame clones, not every one. The table has roughly 90,000 clones, less than 85% seen once. The rearrangement joins TRBV7-9 to TRBJ2-1; TRBD2 agrees at 7 bases. Sequencing input: PBMCs. This receptor was taken from a man aged 18 to 30 in good health and CMV-seronegative. The CDR3 region is CASSDPGTTAYNEQFF. The CDR3 coding sequence is TGTGCCAGCAGTGATCCCGGGACTACGGCCTACAATGAGCAGTTCTTC. Full variable domain (missing parts from reference TRBV7-9 and TRBJ2-1): DTGVSQNPRHKITKRGQNVTFRCDPISEHNRLYWYRQTLGQGPEFLTYFQNEAQLEKSRLLSDRFSAERPKGSFSTLEIQRTEQGDSAMYLCASSDPGTTAYNEQFFGPGTRLTVL.